What follows describes a single T cell receptor beta chain. Its antigen remains unidentified. Sequencing used immunoSEQ multiplex PCR; TCRdb keeps in-frame clones, though not all of them. The repertoire consists of about 39,000 clones, none detected only once. These data are taken from a study of T cells after posttransplantation cyclophosphamide. Study observations and caveats: Donor-recipient repertoire similarity was low at 1-2 months, rising over year one.

Trimming at V came to 8 bases and at J to 7 bases, leaving 17 bases not matched to a gene. The CDR3 spans 16 residues. The germline V gene encodes CDR1 MDHEN and CDR2 SYDVKM. This TCR was recovered from a woman aged 50 to 60 in good health and a related stem cell transplant donor. V and J are TRBV28 and TRBJ1-2; 9 bases are a match to TRBD1. The sequenced material came from PBMCs. The CDR3 loop reads CASLATGGAVSRGYTF. Here the CDR3 DNA reads TGTGCCAGCCTTGCCACAGGGGGCGCTGTAAGTCGTGGCTACACCTTC.